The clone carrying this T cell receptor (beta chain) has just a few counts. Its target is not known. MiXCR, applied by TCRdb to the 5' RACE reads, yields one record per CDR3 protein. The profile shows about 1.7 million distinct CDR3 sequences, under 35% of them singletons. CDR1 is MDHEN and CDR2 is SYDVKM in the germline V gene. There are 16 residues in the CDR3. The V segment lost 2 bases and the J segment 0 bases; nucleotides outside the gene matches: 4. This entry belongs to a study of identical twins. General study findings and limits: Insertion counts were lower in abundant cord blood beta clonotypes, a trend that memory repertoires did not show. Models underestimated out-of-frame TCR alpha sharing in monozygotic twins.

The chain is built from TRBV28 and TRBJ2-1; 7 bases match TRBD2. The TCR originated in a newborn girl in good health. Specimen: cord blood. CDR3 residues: CASSLRWEGSYNEQFF. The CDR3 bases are TGTGCCAGCAGTTTAAGGTGGGAGGGCTCCTACAATGAGCAGTTCTTC.